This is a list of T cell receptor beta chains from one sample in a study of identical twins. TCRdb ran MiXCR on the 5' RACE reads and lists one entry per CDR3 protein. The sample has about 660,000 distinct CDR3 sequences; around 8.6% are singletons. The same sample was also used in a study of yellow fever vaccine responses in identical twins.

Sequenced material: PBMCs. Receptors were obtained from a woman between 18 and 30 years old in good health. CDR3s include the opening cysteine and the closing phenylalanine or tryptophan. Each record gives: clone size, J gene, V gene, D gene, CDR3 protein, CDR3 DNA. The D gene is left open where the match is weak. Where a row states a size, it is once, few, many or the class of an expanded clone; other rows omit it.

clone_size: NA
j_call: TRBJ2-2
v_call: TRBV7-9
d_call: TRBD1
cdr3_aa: CASSPGTGGDTGELFF
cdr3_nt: TGTGCCAGCAGCCCAGGGACAGGGGGAGACACCGGGGAGCTGTTTTTT

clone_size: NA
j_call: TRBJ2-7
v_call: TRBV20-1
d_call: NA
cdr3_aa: CSATINRAGSNYEQYF
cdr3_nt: TGCAGTGCCACCATCAACCGGGCAGGGTCGAACTACGAGCAGTACTTC

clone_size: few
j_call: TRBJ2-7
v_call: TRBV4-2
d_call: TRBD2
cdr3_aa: CASSSTTSGSFYEQYF
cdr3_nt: TGTGCCAGCAGCTCCACGACTAGCGGGAGTTTCTACGAGCAGTACTTC

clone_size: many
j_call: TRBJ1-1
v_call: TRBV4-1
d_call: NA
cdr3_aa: CASSQLLGGANTEAFF
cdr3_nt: TGCGCCAGCAGCCAACTGTTAGGCGGGGCGAACACTGAAGCTTTCTTT

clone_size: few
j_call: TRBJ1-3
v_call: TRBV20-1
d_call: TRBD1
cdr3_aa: CSARGTDSGNTIYF
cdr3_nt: TGCAGTGCTAGGGGGACAGACTCTGGAAACACCATATATTTT

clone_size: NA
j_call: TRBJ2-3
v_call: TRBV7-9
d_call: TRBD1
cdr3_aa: CASSAAGQDTDTQYF
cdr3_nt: TGTGCCAGCAGCGCCGCCGGACAGGACACAGATACGCAGTATTTT

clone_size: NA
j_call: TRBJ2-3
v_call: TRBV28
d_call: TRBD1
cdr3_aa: CASSITGGTDTQYF
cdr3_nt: TGTGCCAGCAGCATTACAGGGGGCACAGATACGCAGTATTTT

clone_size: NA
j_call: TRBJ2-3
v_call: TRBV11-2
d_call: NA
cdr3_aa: CASNPPGFDTQYF
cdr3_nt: TGTGCCAGCAACCCGCCGGGTTTCGATACGCAGTATTTT

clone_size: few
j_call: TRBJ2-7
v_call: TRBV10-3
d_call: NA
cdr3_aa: CAISAGYSYEQYF
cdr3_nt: TGTGCCATCAGTGCTGGATACTCCTACGAGCAGTACTTC

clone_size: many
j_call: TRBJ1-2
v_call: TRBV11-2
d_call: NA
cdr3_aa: CASSFPGMGYGYTF
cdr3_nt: TGTGCCAGCAGCTTCCCAGGGATGGGTTATGGCTACACCTTC

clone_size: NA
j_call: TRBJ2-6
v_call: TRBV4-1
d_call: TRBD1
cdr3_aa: CASSQGQGSGANVLTF
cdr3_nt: TGCGCCAGCAGCCAGGGACAGGGGTCCGGGGCCAACGTCCTGACTTTC

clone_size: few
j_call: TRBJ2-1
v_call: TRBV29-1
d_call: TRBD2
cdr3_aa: CSVEAGVNNEQFF
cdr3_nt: TGCAGCGTTGAGGCGGGGGTCAACAATGAGCAGTTCTTC

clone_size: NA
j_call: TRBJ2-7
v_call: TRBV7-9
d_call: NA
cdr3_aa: CASSLSGTTYEQYF
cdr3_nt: TGTGCCAGCAGCTTATCAGGTACCACCTACGAGCAGTACTTC

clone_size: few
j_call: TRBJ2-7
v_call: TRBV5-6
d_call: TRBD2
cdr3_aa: CASSIGTSGSYEQYF
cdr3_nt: TGTGCCAGCAGCATAGGGACTAGCGGATCCTACGAGCAGTACTTC

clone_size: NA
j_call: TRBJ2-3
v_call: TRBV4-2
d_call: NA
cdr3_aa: CASRSRRGPSTDTQYF
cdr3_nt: TGTGCCAGCAGGTCCCGGCGGGGACCTAGCACAGATACGCAGTATTTT

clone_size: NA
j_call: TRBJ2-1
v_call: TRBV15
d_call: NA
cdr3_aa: CATSRDFINEQFF
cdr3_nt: TGTGCCACCAGCAGAGATTTTATTAATGAGCAGTTCTTC

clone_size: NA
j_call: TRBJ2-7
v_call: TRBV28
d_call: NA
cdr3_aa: CASKTLGVGLGFYEQYF
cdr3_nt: TGTGCCAGCAAAACACTTGGGGTCGGGCTAGGGTTTTACGAGCAGTACTTC

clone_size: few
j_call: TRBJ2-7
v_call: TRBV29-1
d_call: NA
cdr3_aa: CSVEEIGAQYF
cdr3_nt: TGCAGCGTTGAAGAAATTGGTGCGCAGTACTTC

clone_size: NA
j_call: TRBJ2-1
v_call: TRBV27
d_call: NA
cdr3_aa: CASSLGAGTAYNEQFF
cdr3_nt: TGTGCCAGCAGTTTAGGGGCGGGGACAGCCTACAATGAGCAGTTCTTC

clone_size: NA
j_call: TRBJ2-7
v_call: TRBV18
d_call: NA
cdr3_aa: CASSPLGLSSYEQYF
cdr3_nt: TGTGCCAGCTCACCACTTGGACTGAGCTCCTACGAGCAGTACTTC

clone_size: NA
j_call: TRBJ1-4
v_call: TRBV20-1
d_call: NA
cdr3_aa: CSARDEGRDKGSGKLFF
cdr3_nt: TGCAGTGCTAGAGATGAGGGGAGAGATAAAGGATCTGGAAAACTGTTTTTT

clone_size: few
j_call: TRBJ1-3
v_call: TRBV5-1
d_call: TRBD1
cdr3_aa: CASSSQGASTSGNTIYF
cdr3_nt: TGCGCCAGCAGCTCACAGGGGGCCTCTACCTCTGGAAACACCATATATTTT

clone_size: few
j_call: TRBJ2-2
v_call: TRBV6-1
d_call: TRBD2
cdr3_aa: CASSSGSFPGELFF
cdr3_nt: TGTGCCAGTTCTAGCGGGAGCTTTCCCGGGGAGCTGTTTTTT

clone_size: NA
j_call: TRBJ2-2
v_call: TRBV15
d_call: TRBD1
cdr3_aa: CATSRYRGNTGELFF
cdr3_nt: TGTGCCACCAGCAGATACAGGGGGAACACCGGGGAGCTGTTTTTT

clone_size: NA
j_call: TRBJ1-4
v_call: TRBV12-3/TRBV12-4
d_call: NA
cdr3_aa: CASSLPGVANEKLFF
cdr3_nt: TGTGCCAGCAGTTTACCGGGGGTTGCTAATGAAAAACTGTTTTTT

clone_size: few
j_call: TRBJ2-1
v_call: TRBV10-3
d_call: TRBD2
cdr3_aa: CATRWREGLRDEQFF
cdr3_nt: TGTGCCACCCGGTGGCGGGAGGGCCTAAGGGATGAGCAGTTCTTC

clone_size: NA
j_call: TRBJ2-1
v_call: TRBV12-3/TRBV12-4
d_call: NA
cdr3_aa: CASSLVRKTSLYNEQFF
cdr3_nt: TGTGCCAGCAGTTTAGTCAGGAAAACCTCTCTCTACAATGAGCAGTTCTTC

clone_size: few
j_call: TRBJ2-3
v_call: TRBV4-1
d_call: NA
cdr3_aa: CASSQEAAETTDTQYF
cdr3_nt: TGCGCCAGCAGCCAAGAAGCAGCGGAGACCACAGATACGCAGTATTTT

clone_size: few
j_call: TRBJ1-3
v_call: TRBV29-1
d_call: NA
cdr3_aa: CSAMGQLGNTIYF
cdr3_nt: TGCAGCGCGATGGGGCAGCTTGGAAACACCATATATTTT

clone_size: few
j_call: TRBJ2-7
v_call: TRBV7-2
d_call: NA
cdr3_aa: CASSLPQGASYEQYF
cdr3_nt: TGTGCCAGCAGCTTACCACAGGGAGCCTCCTACGAGCAGTACTTC

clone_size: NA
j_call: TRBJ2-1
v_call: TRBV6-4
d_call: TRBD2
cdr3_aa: CASSDSDASGGGHEQFF
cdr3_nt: TGTGCCAGCAGTGACTCCGACGCTAGCGGGGGGGGCCATGAGCAGTTCTTC

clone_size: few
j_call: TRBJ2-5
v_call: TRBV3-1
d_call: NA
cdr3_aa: CASSQTRVVQTQYF
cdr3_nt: TGTGCCAGCAGCCAAACTAGGGTGGTACAGACCCAGTACTTC

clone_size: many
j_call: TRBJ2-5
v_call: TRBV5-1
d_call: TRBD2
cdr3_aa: CASSFTSGQETQYF
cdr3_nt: TGCGCCAGCAGTTTTACTAGCGGCCAAGAGACCCAGTACTTC

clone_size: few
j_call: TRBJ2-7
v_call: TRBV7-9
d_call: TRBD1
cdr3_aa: CASSPITGAKNYEQYF
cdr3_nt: TGTGCCAGCAGCCCTATTACAGGGGCGAAAAACTACGAGCAGTACTTC

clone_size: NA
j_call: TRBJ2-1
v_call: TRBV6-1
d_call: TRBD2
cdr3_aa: CASTELGLAEDNEQFF
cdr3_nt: TGTGCCAGCACCGAACTCGGACTAGCGGAGGACAATGAGCAGTTCTTC

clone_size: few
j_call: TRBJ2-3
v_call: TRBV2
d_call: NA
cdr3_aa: CASSEEYTDTQYF
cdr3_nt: TGTGCCAGCTCGGAAGAATACACAGATACGCAGTATTTT

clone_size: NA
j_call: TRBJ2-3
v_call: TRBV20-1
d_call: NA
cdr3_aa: CSAAFLMADTQYF
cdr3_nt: TGCAGTGCCGCGTTCCTGATGGCAGATACGCAGTATTTT

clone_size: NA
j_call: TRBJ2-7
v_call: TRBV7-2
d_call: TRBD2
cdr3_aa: CASSLSILAGVKYF
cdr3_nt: TGTGCCAGCAGCTTATCCATCCTAGCGGGAGTGAAGTACTTC

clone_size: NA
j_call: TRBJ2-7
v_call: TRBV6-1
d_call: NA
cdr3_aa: CASRQAGKGYEQYF
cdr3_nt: TGTGCCAGCAGACAGGCAGGGAAAGGGTACGAGCAGTACTTC

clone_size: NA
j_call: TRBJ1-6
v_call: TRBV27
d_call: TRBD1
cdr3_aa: CASSLSAGGTSPLHF
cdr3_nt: TGTGCCAGCAGTTTATCGGCAGGGGGGACTTCACCCCTCCACTTT

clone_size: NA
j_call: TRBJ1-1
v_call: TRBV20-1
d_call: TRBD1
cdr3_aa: CSTADRVRYSEAFF
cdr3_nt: TGCAGTACTGCGGACAGGGTCCGATATAGTGAAGCTTTCTTT

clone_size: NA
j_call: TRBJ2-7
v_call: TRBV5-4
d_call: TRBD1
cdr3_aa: CASSPGGQGGSTYEQYF
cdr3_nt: TGTGCCAGCAGCCCAGGGGGACAGGGGGGCAGCACCTACGAGCAGTACTTC

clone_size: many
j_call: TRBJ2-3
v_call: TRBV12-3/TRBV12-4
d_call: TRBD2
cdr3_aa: CASRPSGGSDTQYF
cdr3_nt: TGTGCCAGTCGCCCGAGCGGGGGGTCAGATACGCAGTATTTT

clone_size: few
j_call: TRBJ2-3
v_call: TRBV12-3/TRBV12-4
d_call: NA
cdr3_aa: CASSMGTQYF
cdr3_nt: TGTGCCAGCAGCATGGGTACGCAGTATTTT

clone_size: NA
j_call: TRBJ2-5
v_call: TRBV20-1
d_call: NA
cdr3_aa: CSASAGGGETQYF
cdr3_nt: TGCAGTGCTAGCGCAGGGGGAGGAGAGACCCAGTACTTC

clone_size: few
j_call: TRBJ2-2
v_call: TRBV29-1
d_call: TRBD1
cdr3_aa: CSVGQGSGTGELFF
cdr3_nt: TGCAGCGTCGGACAGGGATCAGGCACCGGGGAGCTGTTTTTT

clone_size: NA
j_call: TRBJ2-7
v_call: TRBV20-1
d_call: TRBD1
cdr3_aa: CSVPRDRAYEQYF
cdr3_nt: TGCAGTGTACCCCGGGACAGGGCCTACGAGCAGTACTTC

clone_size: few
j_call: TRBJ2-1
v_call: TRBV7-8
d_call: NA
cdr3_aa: CASSWTGGRPNEQFF
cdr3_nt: TGTGCCAGCAGCTGGACTGGGGGTCGGCCCAATGAGCAGTTCTTC